The 8 T cell receptor beta chains presented below share a single source sample, sequenced in a study of T cell changes during pregnancy in multiple sclerosis. TCRdb's table, derived via immunoSEQ multiplex PCR, lists solely in-frame clones and lacks some. The profile shows about 61,000 clones, 93% of them singletons. Sequences were derived from CD8+ T cells from peripheral blood mononuclear cells, sampled in the third trimester of pregnancy. Receptors were obtained from a female donor with multiple sclerosis, enrolled in a pregnancy study.

V gene TRBV4-2 combines with J gene TRBJ1-1; D may be TRBD1 (5 bases). V was shortened by 0 bases and J by 4 bases, with 12 bases between the two germline ends. This CDR3 spans 15 amino acids. Germline CDR1 LGHNA, CDR2 YNFKEQ. CDR3 in DNA: TGTGCCAGCAGCCAAGACCGTGGGGCGACCACTGAAGCTTTCTTT. Translating it yields CASSQDRGATTEAFF.

V is TRBV30 and J is TRBJ2-6; TRBD1 might be the D (6 bases). The V and J ends lost 7 bases and 3 bases respectively, with 22 bases between them. Germline V lookup: CDR1 GTSNPN, CDR2 SVGIG (reference sequence). The CDR3 has 17 amino acids. The chain's CDR3 is CASLFGPGHYGANVLTF. The CDR3 bases are TGTGCCTCCCTTTTTGGGCCGGGACATTATGGGGCCAACGTCCTGACTTTC.

This clone was seen a handful of times. One end of the junction fails to match germline, which may point to a read error. J is TRBJ2-7 and V is TRBV19; 8 positions agree with TRBD1. The CDR3 is made up of 17 amino acids. The germline V gene encodes CDR1 LNHDA and CDR2 SQIVND (reference sequence). This chain's CDR3 is CASSIGNSWTGSFEQYF. In DNA form, the CDR3 reads TGTGCCAGTAGTATAGGTAATTCCTGGACAGGGTCCTTCGAGCAGTACTTC.

The V gene is TRBV6-1, the J gene TRBJ2-7, with TRBD2 matching 10 bases. The germline gives CDR1 MNHNS, CDR2 SASEGT. V lost 3 bases, J lost 3 bases, and 5 bases stayed unmatched. The CDR3 totals 15 residues. CDR3 amino acids: CASSDMGLANYEQYF. DNA of the CDR3: TGTGCCAGCAGTGATATGGGACTAGCGAACTACGAGCAGTACTTC.

A few counts support this clone. This chain connects TRBV6-1 to TRBJ2-3; 11 bases agree with TRBD2. Germline assignment: CDR1 MNHNS and CDR2 SASEGT. The CDR3 extends over 17 amino acids. Germline trimming cut 2 bases from V and 6 bases from J; bases unmatched to any gene: 10. The CDR3 reads CASSESLAGGGSDTQYF. CDR3 coding DNA: TGTGCCAGCAGTGAATCCCTAGCGGGAGGTGGTTCCGATACGCAGTATTTT.

This sequence joins TRBV6-5 and TRBJ2-5; D is undetermined. V was pared by 6 bases and J by 2 bases, with 13 bases between. The germline V gene encodes CDR1 MNHEY and CDR2 SVGAGI. The CDR3 extends over 14 amino acids. Written as DNA, the CDR3 is TGTGCCAGCAGCTTCCTCCGCGGTCAAGAGACCCAGTACTTC. Protein sequence: CASSFLRGQETQYF.

The chain recombines TRBV4-1 with TRBJ1-1, with D uncertain. CDR3 length: 14 amino acids. V lost 3 bases and J 5 bases, leaving 13 bases between the germline ends. Germline assignment: CDR1 MGHRA and CDR2 YSYEKL. The chain's CDR3 is CASSQENGRTEAFF. CDR3 DNA sequence: TGCGCCAGCAGCCAGGAAAACGGCAGGACTGAAGCTTTCTTT.

This chain joins TRBV7-9 and TRBJ2-3; weak D call: TRBD1 (6 bases). Trimming pared 4 bases from V and 4 bases from J, leaving 18 bases between. CDR3 length: 16 residues. The V gene's germline CDR1 is SEHNR and CDR2 FQNEAQ (reference sequence). The CDR3 sequence: CASSSNRERTPDTQYF. CDR3 DNA sequence: TGTGCCAGCAGCTCGAACAGGGAAAGAACCCCAGATACGCAGTATTTT. Drawing the rest from reference TRBV7-9 and TRBJ2-3, the complete variable domain is DTGVSQNPRHKITKRGQNVTFRCDPISEHNRLYWYRQTLGQGPEFLTYFQNEAQLEKSRLLSDRFSAERPKGSFSTLEIQRTEQGDSAMYLCASSSNRERTPDTQYFGPGTRLTVL.